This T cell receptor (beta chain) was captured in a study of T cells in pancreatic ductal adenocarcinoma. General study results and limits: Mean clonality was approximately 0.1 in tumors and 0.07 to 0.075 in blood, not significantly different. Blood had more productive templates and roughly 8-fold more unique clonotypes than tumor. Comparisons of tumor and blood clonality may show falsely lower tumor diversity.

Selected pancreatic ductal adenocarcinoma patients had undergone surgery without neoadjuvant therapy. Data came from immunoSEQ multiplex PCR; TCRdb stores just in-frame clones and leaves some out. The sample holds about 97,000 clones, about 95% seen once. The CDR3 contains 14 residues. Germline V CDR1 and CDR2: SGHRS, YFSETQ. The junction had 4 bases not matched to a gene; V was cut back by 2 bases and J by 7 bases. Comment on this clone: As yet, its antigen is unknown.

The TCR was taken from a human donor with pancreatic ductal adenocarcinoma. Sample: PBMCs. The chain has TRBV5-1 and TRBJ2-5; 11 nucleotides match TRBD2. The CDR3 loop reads CASSLGSGRVTQYF. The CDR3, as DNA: TGCGCCAGCAGCTTAGGTAGCGGGAGGGTGACCCAGTACTTC.